This T cell receptor beta chain was obtained from a study of siplizumab effects on memory and regulatory T cells. Study-level background: The study paired mixed lymphocyte reactions, running them with siplizumab at 1 ug/mL or without drug.

This CDR3 comprises 17 residues. The V end lost 4 bases, the J end lost 5 bases, and 23 bases lay between the germline ends. Germline CDR1 is MGHDK and CDR2 is SYGVNS. Regarding this clone: Its antigen is as yet unknown.

Responder and stimulator cells in the mixed lymphocyte reaction were cultured together for around 6 days at 37°C. General study points: Mappable CD4+ clones that were alloreactive averaged 68.8% Treg-derived with siplizumab versus 25% to 30% in controls. Alloreactive sequences traceable to unstimulated CD4+ memory cells declined significantly under siplizumab. Memory cells seemed less diverse than naive T cells, which also seemed major contributors to the alloresponse.

The assay was immunoSEQ multiplex PCR, and TCRdb's table has in-frame clones only and misses some. The table shows approximately 9,700 clones, with around 45% occurring only once. The chain joins TRBV25-1 to TRBJ2-5; D may be TRBD1 or TRBD2 (5 bases each). The sample comprised CFSE-low (dividing) CD4+ T cells sorted from an allogeneic mixed lymphocyte reaction. This receptor was taken from a human donor in good health; the cells came from an allogeneic mixed lymphocyte reaction. The CDR3 DNA follows: TGTGCCAGCAGTGCGAAATACCGGGACCGCGCCGGTGAGACCCAGTACTTC. It translates to CASSAKYRDRAGETQYF.